One and the same sample provided the 13 T cell receptor beta chains below, sequenced in a study of blood T cell repertoires in COVID-19. The repertoire was sequenced with immunoSEQ multiplex PCR; TCRdb's copy has only in-frame clones and lacks some. The table lists over 95,000 clones, about 85% of them singletons. Sequenced: peripheral blood. The receptors derive from a man aged 45-65 years with acute or convalescent COVID-19.

This clone appeared once. The chain uses TRBV6-5 and TRBJ1-1; no reliable D call. V was pared by 0 bases and J by 0 bases, with 8 bases between. This CDR3 is 15 amino acids long. Germline CDR1 and CDR2: MNHEY and SVGAGI. CDR3 sequence: CASSYSSAVNTEAFF. The DNA for the CDR3 is TGTGCCAGCAGTTACTCGTCCGCGGTGAACACTGAAGCTTTCTTT.

The rearrangement uses TRBV5-1 and TRBJ1-6; D is ambiguous. The germline V and J ends were trimmed by 4 bases and 7 bases, with 18 bases remaining between them. Germline V gene data show CDR1 as SGHRS and CDR2 as YFSETQ. This CDR3 has 16 residues. As DNA, the CDR3 is TGCGCCAGCAGCCTGGAACTAGCGGAGGGAAATTCACCCCTCCACTTT. Translation gives CASSLELAEGNSPLHF.

The rearrangement uses TRBV28 and TRBJ1-2; perhaps TRBD1 as D (5 bases). Germline-derived CDR1 and CDR2 are MDHEN and SYDVKM. V shed 2 bases and J shed 1 base, with 8 bases lying between them. The CDR3 is 14 amino acids. The CDR3: CASSLPTVNYGYTF. CDR3 nucleotides: TGTGCCAGCAGTTTACCGACAGTTAACTATGGCTACACCTTC.

A single count supports this clone. The chain carries TRBV6-5 and TRBJ1-5; the D gene is possibly TRBD1 (5 bases). Trimming took 8 bases from V and 6 from J, leaving 14 bases between them. The CDR3 loop spans 13 amino acids. Germline lookup yields CDR1 MNHEY and CDR2 SVGAGI. The CDR3 DNA sequence: TGTGCCAGCTCCCGGGGGATGGGTCAGCCCCAGCATTTT. This codes for CASSRGMGQPQHF.

This clone was counted only a few times. The V call is TRBV11-2, the J call TRBJ1-6; 8 bases line up with TRBD1. This CDR3 contains 16 residues. V was clipped by 2 bases and J by 6 bases; unmatched bases: 6. Germline V lookup: CDR1 SGHAT, CDR2 FQNNGV. The CDR3 DNA reads as TGTGCCAGCAGCTTATACCAGGGGGCTTTTAATTCACCCCTCCACTTT. Amino acids: CASSLYQGAFNSPLHF.

This chain connects TRBV7-2 to TRBJ2-7; 15 bases match TRBD2. Germline values: CDR1 SGHTA, CDR2 FQGNSA. Unmatched junction bases numbered 10, after V lost 5 bases and J lost 2 bases. This CDR3 contains 18 residues. The CDR3 loop reads CASSLSGLAGGTAYEQYF. In nucleotides, the CDR3 is TGTGCCAGCAGCCTCTCGGGACTAGCGGGGGGCACGGCCTACGAGCAGTACTTC. The full variable domain, with the rest looked up from reference TRBV7-2 and TRBJ2-7, is GAGVSQSPSNKVTEKGKDVELRCDPISGHTALYWYRQSLGQGLEFLIYFQGNSAPDKSGLPSDRFSAERTGGSVSTLTIQRTQQEDSAVYLCASSLSGLAGGTAYEQYFGPGTRLTVT.

This clone has only one observation. The rearrangement links TRBV4-2 to TRBJ1-5; TRBD1 might be the D (5 bases). Trimming cost V 0 bases and J 7 bases, with 13 bases left between them. From germline, CDR1 is LGHNA and CDR2 YNFKEQ. This CDR3 region has 15 residues. The DNA of the CDR3 is TGTGCCAGCAGCCAAGAAGTGGGGGGAAGACAGCCCCAGCATTTT. Protein product: CASSQEVGGRQPQHF.

This clone has more than one count but fewer than ten. Additional DNA sequences in this sample encode the identical CDR3. This chain joins TRBV6-5 and TRBJ1-1; the D is unclear. Per germline, CDR1 MNHEY and CDR2 SVGAGI. The length of the CDR3 is 13 residues. Trimming shortened V by 2 bases and J by 1 base, and 5 bases separated the two germline ends. CDR3 nucleotide sequence: TGTGCCAGCAGTTACAGCCGGAACACTGAAGCTTTCTTT. Its protein is CASSYSRNTEAFF.

V gene TRBV28 combines with J gene TRBJ2-2, with 10 bases fitting TRBD1. Germline CDR1 MDHEN, CDR2 SYDVKM. The CDR3 is 15 amino acids. Unmatched junction bases numbered 3, after V lost 1 base and J lost 7 bases. In DNA form, the CDR3 reads TGTGCCAGCAGTTTATATGGGACAGGGGACGGGGAGCTGTTTTTT. Translated: CASSLYGTGDGELFF.

J is TRBJ2-7 and V is TRBV18; D remains unclear. Looked up from germline, CDR1 is KGHSH and CDR2 is LQKENI. The CDR3 consists of 12 residues. V lost 5 bases and J 0 bases, leaving 5 bases between the germline ends. The DNA of the CDR3 is TGTGCCAGCTCATCGTACTCCTACGAGCAGTACTTC. Its protein product is CASSSYSYEQYF.

The CDR3 coding sequence is TGCGCCAGCAGTGAGTCGCAACGGACAGGGAGAAGGGGGTCTGGAAACACCATATATTTT. As protein: CASSESQRTGRRGSGNTIYF. J is TRBJ1-3 and V is TRBV10-2; 8 nucleotides align to TRBD1. The CDR3 length is 20 residues. Germline lookup yields CDR1 WSHSY and CDR2 SAAADI. Trimming at V came to 0 bases and at J to 1 base, leaving 14 bases not matched to a gene.

The V call is TRBV4-1, the J call TRBJ2-3; weak D call: TRBD1 (5 bases). Trimming took off 8 bases at V and 2 bases at J, with 11 bases between the two ends. The CDR3 spans 13 residues. Germline assignment: CDR1 MGHRA and CDR2 YSYEKL. CDR3 bases: TGCGCCAGCTCGGACATTCTCACAGATACGCAGTATTTT. Protein: CASSDILTDTQYF.

CDR3 loop: CASSPLGTERAGANVLTF. The CDR3 DNA reads TGTGCCAGCTCACCTCTCGGGACAGAGCGGGCTGGGGCCAACGTCCTGACTTTC. This chain joins TRBV18 and TRBJ2-6; the D gene is possibly TRBD1 (7 bases). Germline CDR1 KGHSH, CDR2 LQKENI. This CDR3 is 18 amino acids long. Trimming pared 3 bases from V and 2 bases from J, leaving 17 bases between.